This T cell receptor beta chain was found in a study of blood T cell repertoires in COVID-19 (dated by TCRdb to the early 2020s). At the level of the whole study: The collaborator samples originated in the United States, Italy and Spain and spanned the acute and convalescent phases of COVID-19. The samples were drawn from two sources: the first 160 participants of the ongoing ImmuneRACE study, and over 1,000 subjects contributed by 6 global collaborators. Where available, HLA class I and class II types were taken from metadata supplied by the sample provider and were not determined by assay-based typing. Nearly every sample came with metadata listing a de-identified subject ID, COVID-19 status, age in years and sex. The material from the prospective study consisted of cDNA or gDNA derived from T cells, B-cell-depleted T cells, or PBMCs. Subjects who had been exposed to COVID-19, were actively infected with it, or had recovered from it provided the deeply sampled blood TCRbeta repertoires that made up the dataset. The repertoires were made available in a free public database intended to serve as a resource for research on the immune response to SARS-CoV-2. Paper-wide results and their limitations: The quantity of clinical and demographic metadata differed by source and by participant and was supplied without curation.

TCRbeta CDR3 regions were amplified from genomic DNA using the immunoSEQ Assay, a bias-controlled multiplex PCR. Processing in the source paper ran as follows. The number of nucleated cells in each sample was estimated from the amplification of reference gene primers within the assay. Sequence reads were collapsed and filtered to measure the absolute abundance of every unique TCRbeta CDR3 rearrangement. For each sample, productive Simpson clonality was calculated as the square root of Simpson's diversity index across productive rearrangements. This immuneACCESS table, as held by TCRdb, lists in-frame sequences with V and J called but not all clones. Of the missing ones, under half trace to an unresolved V gene in checked studies; the others have no known cause. The V and J calls and clone size are taken from that table; D and trimming were inferred from the DNA. In this sample the table shows 140,000 or so clones, around 83% of which occur a single time. Almost 9% of the sample goes to the ten largest clones.

At one collaborating source in Seattle, patients were enrolled during active infection and were followed longitudinally through the course of disease. The collaborating institutions used their own protocols to collect whole blood in K2EDTA tubes. For TCRbeta analysis, collaborators shipped samples in one of three forms: frozen whole blood, isolated PBMCs, or DNA extracted from either of those sample types. A remark on this clone: Its antigen specificity is not known. Qualities for individual bases were not recorded, and no much larger clone is one base off.

The sequence derives from a man aged 30 to 45 with COVID-19, enrolled during active disease. Sequences were obtained from peripheral blood.

The DNA reads as follows: TGTGCCAGCAGCTCCTCGGGAGGGCCGGGCAATGAGCAGTTCTTC. Its translation reads: CASSSSGGPGNEQFF. The chain is encoded by TRBV9 joined to TRBJ2-1; 8 bases in the middle match TRBD2. CDR1 and CDR2, looked up from the germline V gene, are SGDLS and YYNGEE. Compared with germline, V lacks 4 bases and J lacks 6 bases; bases without a gene match: 9. Inclusive of the bounding cysteine and phenylalanine, the CDR3 is 15 residues long. Only CDR3 DNA is held: 45 bases, read in frame from base 1.